This T cell receptor (beta chain) was captured in a study of blood T cells in healthy people across ages (dated by TCRdb to about 2015). At the level of the whole study: In model experiments, template switching captured about one uniquely barcoded TCR beta cDNA molecule for every two T cells. The study measured age-related changes in TCR beta repertoire diversity using deep sequencing normalized with unique cDNA molecular identifiers. Donors were grouped into four age groups: young (average about 15 years), middle-aged (around 39), aged (about 59) and long-lived (about 82). To avoid experimental bias, donors of different ages were distributed randomly across sequencing lanes. For two donors (one aged 18 to 29 and one aged 80 or older), the study analyzed two additional independent replicas of 1 million unique cDNA reads from the same blood draw.

On the study overall, not on this receptor specifically: A strong correlation was found between observed TCR beta diversity and the percentage of naive T cells measured by flow cytometry. As age increased, observed TCR beta diversity per million T cells dropped in a roughly linear way, and a significant reduction was already evident by age about 40. Total diversity estimates from one million sequenced T cells were considered lower bounds and underestimates. Compared with the aged group, the long-lived group had more naive CD4+ T cells, fewer expanded clones and increased TCR diversity, a pattern suggesting age selection. Since profiling was done on bulk unsorted PBMCs, naive and antigen-experienced compartments could not be conclusively compared. Because donor CMV infection status was unknown, age-related changes in expanded clonotypes were potentially confounded.

Library method: 5' RACE. The run used an Illumina HiSeq 2500. A second PCR of roughly 6 to 12 cycles was run with a J-beta primer mix and a sample-barcoded 5' primer. A template-switch 5' adaptor carrying 12 random nucleotides introduced a unique molecular identifier onto each TCR beta cDNA molecule. Each sample yielded at least 2.5 million CDR3-containing paired-end reads. First-strand cDNA synthesis was performed from all RNA using the Mint cDNA synthesis kit, with priming by a TRBC-specific oligonucleotide. After uracil-DNA glycosylase treatment, a first 18-cycle PCR used universal primers M1SS and BC2_uni_R on all cDNA. On the authors' methods: For normalization, 1 million high-quality reads were randomly selected from each sample, with every read carrying a distinct molecular identifier. Instead of being binned into consensus sequences, reads that shared molecular identifiers were thrown out. CDR3 identification, clonotype clustering and error correction used MiTCR with a Q25 quality threshold and the strictest error-elimination algorithm. Lower-bound total TCR beta diversity was estimated with a nonparametric unseen species model using Euler transformation. TCRdb reanalyzed the raw reads on its own, using fastp at Q25 for trimming and MiXCR for clone calling, and kept in-frame beta chains. Entries that share a CDR3 protein sequence are merged under the most common genes and DNA. These V and J calls rely on TCRdb rather than the paper's analysis. The sample table shows over 1.5 million distinct CDR3 sequences, and around half are seen once. The ten most abundant clones make up approximately 2% of the sample.

Donors were a few dozen systemically healthy Caucasian individuals from Russia aged roughly 6 to 90 years. Approximately 10 milliliters of peripheral blood were collected from each donor into EDTA-treated Vacutainer tubes. PBMCs were isolated by Ficoll-Paque density-gradient centrifugation, with at least 7 million obtained per sample. Total RNA, at least 6 micrograms per sample, was extracted from PBMCs with Trizol reagent. For every donor, flow cytometry on a PBMC aliquot measured the percentage of naive CD45RAhigh/CD27high T cells. Including cysteine and phenylalanine, the CDR3 has 14 amino acids. Only the CDR3 portion is preserved as DNA: 42 bases, with reading frame beginning at the first base. V is cut by 5 bases and J by 6 bases, and the space between the germline ends is 15 bases. Sequences SGHAT (CDR1) and FQDESV (CDR2) are obtained from the germline V gene (reference sequence). This clonotype has only a few counts. It has no known antigen specificity. Base-call qualities are not available, and no considerably larger clone is one nucleotide away.

The rearrangement combines TRBV11-1 with TRBJ2-3; the D element might be TRBD1 or TRBD2, as each aligns at 5 bases. Sample: blood. The TCR was taken from a woman aged 40 to 50 in good health. The encoded CDR3 is CASSRGADRDTQYF. The nucleotide sequence reads as follows: TGTGCCAGCAGCCGAGGGGCCGATAGGGATACGCAGTATTTT.